This passage covers 13 T cell receptor beta chains from one sample sequenced in a study of cytomegalovirus exposure and HLA in healthy donors. Profiled with immunoSEQ multiplex PCR; TCRdb holds only in-frame clones, not every one. There are 71,000 or so clones in the sample; less than 95% occur only once, and roughly 1% lies in the top ten. Sequencing used PBMCs. The receptors shown here come from a young woman in good health and CMV-seronegative.

The rearrangement joins TRBV6-6 to TRBJ2-7, with a possible D match to TRBD1 (6 bases). The CDR3 is 15 residues long. Looked up from germline, CDR1 is MNHNY and CDR2 is SVGAGI (reference sequence). V lost 2 bases to trimming and J lost 2 bases, with 13 bases between them. CDR3 DNA: TGTGCCAGCAGTTACCTTTCGGACAGTCCCTACGAGCAGTACTTC. It encodes CASSYLSDSPYEQYF.

The chain recombines TRBV7-9 with TRBJ1-2; D unclear. Trimming took off 1 base at V and 3 bases at J, with 6 bases between the two ends. Germline loops: CDR1 SEHNR, CDR2 FQNEAQ (reference sequence). The CDR3 consists of 13 residues. CDR3 protein: CASSLDADYGYTF. CDR3 nucleotides: TGTGCCAGCAGCTTAGACGCAGACTATGGCTACACCTTC.

The chain links TRBV2 to TRBJ1-4; TRBD1 is a possible D gene (5 bases). The length of the CDR3 is 14 residues. CDR1 is SNHLY, CDR2 FYNNEI, per germline. The V and J ends lost 2 bases and 7 bases respectively, with 11 bases between them. CDR3 nucleotides: TGTGCCAGCAGTGAAAGAGGGGAGGGTGAAAAACTGTTTTTT. It yields the protein CASSERGEGEKLFF.

The gene calls are TRBV13 and TRBJ2-7; TRBD1 aligns across 7 bases. Germline loops: CDR1 PRHDT, CDR2 FYEKMQ (reference sequence). The junction had 8 bases not matched to a gene; V was cut back by 6 bases and J by 0 bases. There are 15 residues in the CDR3. The CDR3 reads CASSHRGPSSYEQYF. The CDR3 DNA reads TGTGCCAGCAGTCACAGGGGCCCGAGCTCCTACGAGCAGTACTTC.

This clone was detected only once. In nucleotides, the CDR3 is TGTGCCAGCAGTGAATTTTCCGAGACAGCTTATAATCAGCCCCAGCATTTT. Its translation: CASSEFSETAYNQPQHF. V and J are TRBV6-1 and TRBJ1-5, with D maybe TRBD1 (5 bases). The CDR3 is 17 residues long. Germline loops: CDR1 MNHNS, CDR2 SASEGT. The V and J ends lost 2 bases and 4 bases respectively, with 18 bases between them.

The DNA of the CDR3 is TGTGCCTGGAGTAGAAGGACTAGCGGGATGAGTGAGCAGTACTTC. Protein sequence: CAWSRRTSGMSEQYF. The chain recombines TRBV30 with TRBJ2-7; 12 nucleotides agree with TRBD2. After removal of 2 bases from V and 7 bases from J, the junction contained 9 bases not matched to a gene. The CDR3 loop spans 15 amino acids. Looked up from germline, CDR1 is GTSNPN and CDR2 is SVGIG (reference sequence).

The chain has TRBV7-4 and TRBJ1-4; the D gene is possibly TRBD1 (6 bases). Germline V gene sequence: CDR1 SGHVT, CDR2 SQSDAQ. The CDR3 contains 16 residues. V was cut by 1 base and J by 4 bases, with 13 bases left in between. The CDR3 nucleotides read TGTGCCAGCAGCTTAGGGTCAGGACAGATTAATGAAAAACTGTTTTTT. Translated: CASSLGSGQINEKLFF.

The rearrangement uses TRBV4-2 and TRBJ2-5; 8 bases are a match to TRBD1. The V gene end was trimmed by 4 bases and the J gene end by 5 bases; junction bases not matched to a gene: 6. Looked up from germline, CDR1 is LGHNA and CDR2 is YNFKEQ. CDR3 length: 14 residues. This chain's CDR3 is CASSLTDRGETQYF. The DNA of the CDR3 is TGTGCCAGCAGCCTTACAGACAGGGGTGAGACCCAGTACTTC.

V gene TRBV6-5 combines with J gene TRBJ2-1; D perhaps matches TRBD1 (6 bases). V was cut by 2 bases and J by 5 bases, with 10 bases left in between. There are 14 residues in the CDR3. CDR1 is MNHEY and CDR2 is SVGAGI in the germline V gene. The CDR3 DNA is TGTGCCAGCAGTTACGCCGGACAGAACAATGAGCAGTTCTTC. The encoded protein is CASSYAGQNNEQFF.

The CDR3, as DNA: TGTGCCAGCAGCTTAGGAGTAAGGGACAGGGATCTGAACACTGAAGCTTTCTTT. Its protein product is CASSLGVRDRDLNTEAFF. J is TRBJ1-1 and V is TRBV7-9; 9 bases line up with TRBD1. Germline CDR1 SEHNR, CDR2 FQNEAQ (reference sequence). V shed 1 base and J 0 bases; nucleotides not matched to a gene: 9. There are 18 residues in the CDR3.

The chain couples TRBV10-3 to TRBJ2-2, with 7 bases that match TRBD2. This CDR3 contains 14 residues. The V gene's germline CDR1 is ENHRY and CDR2 SYGVKD. V shed 10 bases and J 7 bases; nucleotides not matched to a gene: 12. The CDR3 is CATCVGGSGGELFF. CDR3 coding DNA: TGTGCCACCTGCGTGGGAGGGTCTGGCGGGGAGCTGTTTTTT.

This clone was observed a handful of times. The DNA of the CDR3 is TGTGCCAGCTCACCAGGACTAGCGGGGGGCCACGAGCAGTACTTC. This gives the protein CASSPGLAGGHEQYF. The chain uses TRBV18 and TRBJ2-7, with 14 bases aligning to TRBD2. V was pared by 2 bases and J by 5 bases, with 2 bases of the junction left unmatched. The CDR3 length is 15 residues. Germline CDR1 and CDR2: KGHSH and LQKENI.

The chain carries TRBV27 and TRBJ2-1, with TRBD2 matching 7 bases. The CDR3 length is 15 residues. The germline V gene encodes CDR1 MNHEY and CDR2 SMNVEV (reference sequence). Trimming took 3 bases from V and 2 from J; bases not matched to a gene: 4. The CDR3 coding sequence is TGTGCCAGCAGTTTGGGGGGGATGGCCTACAATGAGCAGTTCTTC. Translating it yields CASSLGGMAYNEQFF.